The clone carrying this TCR beta chain was found many times. To make TCR beta libraries, researchers used iRepertoire HTBI primers and Arm-PCR of CDR3 regions. TCRdb re-called the multiplex PCR reads with MiXCR, one entry per CDR3 protein. The table shows 400,000 to 650,000 distinct CDR3 sequences, with 16% occurring only once. The time point was: newly diagnosed GD, antithyroid drugs for less than 3 months. The authors made the TCR library using RNA they extracted from PBMCs. This record comes from a study of regulatory T cells in long-lasting Graves disease. After removal of 7 bases from V and 1 base from J, the junction contained 7 bases not matched to a gene. The CDR3 sequence is 15 residues long. These data also formed part of another study, on T cells in Graves' hyperthyroidism and ophthalmopathy.

The receptor's source is a woman aged 35-65 years with Graves disease. The sample here was peripheral blood mononuclear cells (PBMCs), taken at new diagnosis, from a patient treated with antithyroid drugs. The rearrangement uses TRBV12-3 or TRBV12-4 and TRBJ1-1, with 9 nucleotides matching TRBD1. The CDR3 DNA reads as TGTGCCAGCATCCCGGGACAGGGCTGGAACACTGAAGCTTTCTTT. Protein sequence: CASIPGQGWNTEAFF.